This T cell receptor (beta chain) came from a study of Tregs in tolerant kidney transplant recipients. Overall study results and limits: Biological reproducibility was not directly addressed, but technical replication error appeared minimal. Validation in larger populations is needed because few patients were studied.

The ends lost 0 bases at V and 5 bases at J; junction bases unmatched: 7. From germline, CDR1 is SGHAT and CDR2 FQNNGV. This CDR3 region has 15 residues. The protocol was immunoSEQ multiplex PCR, while the TCRdb copy is restricted to in-frame clones and leaves out a portion. This sample carries around 33,000 clones, with around 15% going to the ten biggest clones. Thawed PBMCs were FACS-sorted into unstimulated CD4+CD25+CD127- regulatory T cells, CD4+CD25- non-regulatory cells, CD4 and CD8 cells. To note about this clone: What it binds is unknown. The read is 3 residues too short to cover the CDR3 end, so that end is filled in from the germline J gene.

The chain joins TRBV11-2 to TRBJ2-7; 7 bases map to TRBD1. The sample here was CD8+ T cells from blood, taken before the transplant. The TCR sequence derives from a human donor who received a combined kidney and bone marrow transplant. The CDR3 sequence is CASSLEGRGSDEQYF. The CDR3 DNA, read in part, is TGTGCCAGCAGCTTAGAGGGCAGGGGGTCGGACGAG.